The subject of this entry is one T cell receptor beta chain. Antigen: not known. This specimen comes from a study of CXCR3-negative and CXCR3-positive naive CD8 T cells. For the study at large: Summed over all libraries, TRB reads came to about 140 million, with about 1.5 +/- 0.3 million per library.

Preparation of TRB cDNA libraries relied on 5' RACE carrying UMI labels. TCRdb reanalyzed the 5' RACE reads and collapses them to one entry per CDR3 protein, without DNA. In all, the sample yields under 75,000 distinct CDR3 sequences. Study outcomes and limitations: More hydrophobic TRB CDR3s were found in CXCR3-positive naive cells than in CXCR3-negative naive cells. Naive CXCR3-positive and CXCR3-negative cells shared similar TRBV-TRBJ usage, unlike memory cells. Each naive subset displayed comparably high diversity, whereas memory CD8+ cells displayed much lower diversity. After cryopreservation, expression of CXCR3 was partially reduced, and most assays were run with fresh PBMCs.

Germline assignment: CDR1 SEHNR and CDR2 FQNEAQ (reference sequence). The CDR3 loop spans 14 amino acids. The V gene is TRBV7-9, the J gene TRBJ2-3; TCRdb reports TRBD1, a call that lacks DNA to check it against. This receptor was identified in a human donor in good health. Some clones in this sample may be carry-over from other donors' samples. Sample: naive CXCR3+ CD8+ T cells from blood. Sample subset: CD45RO-CCR7+CD27+CD95- naive CD8+ T cells expressing CXCR3 (TNR3+). The CDR3 loop reads CASIERGRTDTQYF.